This TCR beta chain was observed in a study of control samples from healthy donors and cancer patients. The data were produced by immunoSEQ multiplex PCR, yet TCRdb's version contains in-frame clones alone and is incomplete. The sample shows fewer than 25,000 clones, roughly 80% of them seen only once. Only a few counts were recorded for this clone. A read error may account for a junction end that differs from germline. Germline assignment: CDR1 MDHEN and CDR2 SYDVKM. The CDR3 covers 12 residues. Sequenced sample: PBMCs. This sequence joins TRBV28 and TRBJ1-1; D gene uncertain. The sequence derives from an elderly man with head and neck cancer. The CDR3 region has the DNA TGTGCCAGCGGACCCCAGAACGCTGAAGCTTTCTTT. This codes for CASGPQNAEAFF.